The 20 T cell receptor beta chains presented below share a single source sample, sequenced in a study of blood T cell repertoires in COVID-19. Some clones are missing from TCRdb's copy, which holds only in-frame ones; the method was immunoSEQ multiplex PCR. This sample carries roughly 120,000 clones, over 80% of them seen once, and the ten largest clones take approximately 2%. Sequencing input: peripheral blood. Source of these receptors: a man between 65 and 85 years old with acute or convalescent COVID-19.

The chain is built from TRBV6-1 and TRBJ1-2; 8 nucleotides line up with TRBD1. V was clipped by 2 bases and J by 4 bases; unmatched bases: 6. The germline V gene has CDR1 MNHNS and CDR2 SASEGT. This CDR3 region has 15 residues. The CDR3 DNA follows: TGTGCCAGCAGTGAACAGGAGACAGGGGCCTATGGCTACACCTTC. This translates into CASSEQETGAYGYTF.

The chain uses TRBV5-5 and TRBJ1-2; no reliable D call. V lost 4 bases and J 6 bases, leaving 16 bases between the germline ends. Germline assignment: CDR1 SGHKS and CDR2 YYEKEE (reference sequence). The CDR3 covers 14 residues. This chain's CDR3 is CASSPGRGANGYTF. CDR3 DNA sequence: TGTGCCAGCAGCCCCGGTCGGGGTGCGAATGGCTACACCTTC.

The chain links TRBV6-5 to TRBJ2-7; D not certain. CDR1 is MNHEY, CDR2 SVGAGI, per germline. CDR3 size: 15 residues. V gave up 7 bases and J gave up 4 bases, with 20 bases separating them. The CDR3 DNA reads as TGTGCCAGCACCCCGACTCTGGCAGTCTTGTACGAGCAGTACTTC. It codes for CASTPTLAVLYEQYF.

The gene calls are TRBV11-2 and TRBJ1-4; 9 positions agree with TRBD1. Germline V gene lookup returns CDR1 SGHAT and CDR2 FQNNGV. The CDR3 is 14 amino acids. V shed 6 bases, J shed 7 bases, and the junction held 6 bases outside the gene matches. CDR3 coding DNA: TGTGCCAGCAGACTACAGGGGGCCGGTGAAAAACTGTTTTTT. Encoded protein: CASRLQGAGEKLFF.

This clone was recorded once. The chain recombines TRBV10-3 with TRBJ1-1, with TRBD1 matching 9 bases. The CDR3 runs to 15 residues. Germline V gene lookup returns CDR1 ENHRY and CDR2 SYGVKD. Losses at the gene ends were 6 bases for V and 5 bases for J; bases not matched to a gene: 10. CDR3 DNA: TGTGCCATCAGGGGACGGGACAGGGAAGGAACTGAAGCTTTCTTT. Translated: CAIRGRDREGTEAFF.

This chain connects TRBV6-5 to TRBJ2-1; D perhaps matches TRBD2 (6 bases). From germline, CDR1 is MNHEY and CDR2 SVGAGI. Between the trimmed V and J ends, which lost 4 bases and 9 bases, there was a span of 16 bases. CDR3 size: 14 residues. CDR3 coding DNA: TGTGCCAGCAGTTCCGGTGGGGGGTCAAGTGAGCAGTTCTTC. This encodes CASSSGGGSSEQFF.

Here the CDR3 reads CASSLRDRNQPQHF. In DNA form, the CDR3 reads TGCGCCAGCAGCTTGCGGGACAGAAATCAGCCCCAGCATTTT. The V and J genes are TRBV5-1 and TRBJ1-5, with 7 bases that match TRBD1. The CDR3 is made up of 14 amino acids. Unmatched junction bases numbered 2, after V lost 1 base and J lost 4 bases. Per germline, CDR1 SGHRS and CDR2 YFSETQ.

The gene calls are TRBV6-5 and TRBJ1-1; D might be TRBD1 (6 bases). V was cut by 6 bases and J by 4 bases, with 9 bases left in between. CDR1 is MNHEY and CDR2 is SVGAGI in the germline V gene. This CDR3 has 12 residues. The chain's CDR3 is CASRRQATEAFF. The DNA of the CDR3 is TGTGCCAGCAGGAGACAGGCCACTGAAGCTTTCTTT.

This chain uses TRBV6-5 with TRBJ1-1; D unclear. The CDR3 is made up of 15 amino acids. Trimming took 7 bases from V and 4 from J, leaving 19 bases between them. Looked up from germline, CDR1 is MNHEY and CDR2 is SVGAGI. The CDR3 here is CASNSGRVGGTEAFF. CDR3 sequence (DNA): TGTGCCAGCAATTCTGGGAGGGTCGGCGGCACTGAAGCTTTCTTT.

V is TRBV11-1 and J is TRBJ1-1; 11 positions match TRBD1. CDR3 length: 15 residues. Germline CDR1 and CDR2: SGHAT and FQDESV (reference sequence). V dropped 3 bases and J dropped 6; count of bases not matched to a gene: 6. Here the CDR3 reads CASSLGDRGWSEAFF. DNA for the CDR3: TGTGCCAGCAGCTTGGGGGACAGGGGGTGGTCTGAAGCTTTCTTT.

This chain links TRBV19 with TRBJ1-5; possibly TRBD1 for D (5 bases). Trimming took 1 base from V and 3 from J, leaving 13 bases between them. The length of the CDR3 is 16 residues. Germline V gene lookup returns CDR1 LNHDA and CDR2 SQIVND (reference sequence). CDR3 nucleotides: TGTGCCAGTAGTATAGTGCCAGGACACTCCAATCAGCCCCAGCATTTT. Protein product: CASSIVPGHSNQPQHF.

The chain links TRBV19 to TRBJ2-7, with D possibly TRBD2 on 7 matching bases. Germline values: CDR1 LNHDA, CDR2 SQIVND (reference sequence). There are 15 residues in the CDR3. Trimming cost V 5 bases and J 2 bases, with 16 bases left between them. CDR3 sequence (DNA): TGTGCCAGTAGTGCCAGGGTAGGGGGGGCCTACGAGCAGTACTTC. Translation: CASSARVGGAYEQYF.

The chain links TRBV7-3 to TRBJ2-3, with a possible D match to TRBD1 (5 bases). The V gene lost 2 bases and the J gene lost 6 bases, with 15 bases spanning the gap. Looked up from germline, CDR1 is SGHTA and CDR2 is FQGTGA. The CDR3 is 15 residues long. The CDR3 sequence: CASSLQGGNFDTQYF. DNA of the CDR3: TGTGCCAGCAGCTTACAGGGTGGGAATTTCGATACGCAGTATTTT.

This sequence joins TRBV6-5 and TRBJ1-3; possibly TRBD1 for D (5 bases). This CDR3 contains 15 residues. V lost 6 bases, J lost 3 bases, and 15 bases lay in between. Germline values: CDR1 MNHEY, CDR2 SVGAGI. CDR3 sequence (DNA): TGTGCCAGCAGACCCGACAGCATTGGTGGAAACACCATATATTTT. Translating gives CASRPDSIGGNTIYF.

The DNA for the CDR3 is TGTGCCAGCAGCAAAGGACAGGGGGATTATGGCTACACCTTC. Residues: CASSKGQGDYGYTF. The chain employs TRBV21-1 and TRBJ1-2; the table's D call TRBD1 went unverified against the DNA. TRBV21-1 is a known pseudogene. CDR3 length: 14 amino acids.

This clone was observed once. This rearrangement joins TRBV6-1 to TRBJ1-2; 9 bases align to TRBD1. The V and J ends lost 1 base and 3 bases, in that order; junction bases with no gene match: 0. This CDR3 contains 14 residues. In germline, CDR1 is MNHNS, CDR2 SASEGT. As DNA, the CDR3 is TGTGCCAGCAGTGAAGGACAGGGGGACTATGGCTACACCTTC. Amino acids: CASSEGQGDYGYTF.

This chain joins TRBV11-3 and TRBJ1-1; tentatively, D is TRBD1 (5 bases). Looked up from germline, CDR1 is SGHNT and CDR2 is YENEEA. The CDR3 is 14 amino acids. V lost 5 bases to trimming and J lost 3 bases, with 13 bases between them. CDR3 protein: CASSTRGEDTEAFF. The CDR3 coding sequence is TGTGCCAGCAGCACCCGGGGGGAGGACACTGAAGCTTTCTTT.

This sequence joins TRBV19 and TRBJ2-1; 10 bases line up with TRBD1. The CDR3 has 14 amino acids. The junction had 1 base not matched to a gene; V was cut back by 6 bases and J by 2 bases. CDR1 and CDR2 from the germline V gene are LNHDA and SQIVND (reference sequence). The CDR3 coding sequence is TGTGCCAGTAGCGGGACAGGGGCCTACAATGAGCAGTTCTTC. Its protein is CASSGTGAYNEQFF.

The CDR3 nucleotides are TGTGCCAGCAGCTTAGCGGGGGGTGAGAGTGAAAAACTGTTTTTT. Translation gives CASSLAGGESEKLFF. V is TRBV7-9 and J is TRBJ1-4; weak D call: TRBD1 (5 bases). With 0 bases removed from V and 7 bases from J, the gap between germline ends came to 12 bases. Germline CDR1 and CDR2: SEHNR and FQNEAQ (reference sequence). This CDR3 contains 15 residues.

V usage is TRBV29-1 and J usage is TRBJ1-1; TRBD1 might be the D (5 bases). CDR1 and CDR2 (germline): SQVTM, ANQGSEA. The CDR3 is 14 residues long. V lost 7 bases and J lost 3, with 18 bases in between. The CDR3 sequence: CSASKGAADTEAFF. CDR3 sequence (DNA): TGCAGCGCTAGTAAAGGGGCGGCGGACACTGAAGCTTTCTTT.